These T cell receptor beta chains were read from a single sample in a study of T cell responses to AZD1222 COVID-19 vaccine. Measured with immunoSEQ multiplex PCR; TCRdb has only the in-frame clones, and not every one. The sample holds approximately 180,000 clones, just under 90% seen once. Material: peripheral blood, obtained 28 days after the second dose of the MenACWY control vaccine. These TCRs come from an adult who received the MenACWY meningococcal vaccine as a control. Both conserved end residues are trimmed from each CDR3. Each record gives: V gene, CDR3 length, CDR3 protein.

V gene: TRBV6-6
CDR3 length: 11
CDR3 protein: ASRGGGQGAAF

V gene: TRBV24-1
CDR3 length: 14
CDR3 protein: ATSNRVPSSYNEQF

V gene: TRBV29-1
CDR3 length: 11
CDR3 protein: SVLTVGQGGYT

V gene: TRBV11-2
CDR3 length: 13
CDR3 protein: ASSLAGTANTEAF

V gene: TRBV11-2
CDR3 length: 14
CDR3 protein: ASSQNPGQDQNEQF

V gene: TRBV28
CDR3 length: 13
CDR3 protein: ASSSPTSGARTQY

V gene: TRBV19
CDR3 length: 13
CDR3 protein: ASSIRGLGQETQY

V gene: TRBV27
CDR3 length: 12
CDR3 protein: ASSLGLNTGELF

V gene: TRBV28
CDR3 length: 12
CDR3 protein: ASSYTRGRYGYT

V gene: TRBV19
CDR3 length: 13
CDR3 protein: ASSIGGILTGELF

V gene: TRBV27
CDR3 length: 15
CDR3 protein: ASSRRFETFSNQPQH

V gene: TRBV20-1
CDR3 length: 11
CDR3 protein: SASVAGQDTQY

V gene: TRBV7-9
CDR3 length: 9
CDR3 protein: ALEGVYGYT

V gene: TRBV3-1/TRBV3-2
CDR3 length: 13
CDR3 protein: ASSRGRLSAYEQY

V gene: TRBV7-2
CDR3 length: 14
CDR3 protein: ASSLVPTGVDQPQH

V gene: TRBV20-1
CDR3 length: 9
CDR3 protein: SAIHGSGQY

V gene: TRBV19
CDR3 length: 13
CDR3 protein: ASVTGGYSNQPQH

V gene: TRBV11-2
CDR3 length: 12
CDR3 protein: ASSWAGSTYEQY

V gene: TRBV6-5
CDR3 length: 12
CDR3 protein: ASSPRLEQYEQY

V gene: TRBV10-3
CDR3 length: 14
CDR3 protein: AISESYSGATGELF

V gene: TRBV16
CDR3 length: 12
CDR3 protein: ASSQSRSRQPQH

V gene: TRBV11-3
CDR3 length: 12
CDR3 protein: ASSPTSLHNEQF

V gene: TRBV9
CDR3 length: 12
CDR3 protein: ASSAGQGLGKLF

V gene: TRBV28
CDR3 length: 13
CDR3 protein: ASSFGRSPNSPLH

V gene: TRBV9
CDR3 length: 12
CDR3 protein: ASSPVGVNSPLH

V gene: TRBV28
CDR3 length: 11
CDR3 protein: ASSSGQDEKLF

V gene: TRBV28
CDR3 length: 12
CDR3 protein: ASSRASGGNEQF

V gene: TRBV18
CDR3 length: 12
CDR3 protein: ASSRGRGDTEAF

V gene: TRBV27
CDR3 length: 11
CDR3 protein: ASKEGVYQPQH

V gene: TRBV6-2/TRBV6-3
CDR3 length: 11
CDR3 protein: ASSKTVYQPQH

V gene: TRBV5-1
CDR3 length: 13
CDR3 protein: ASSRDQGENQPQH

V gene: TRBV18
CDR3 length: 12
CDR3 protein: ASSPYSVAYEQY

V gene: TRBV6-4
CDR3 length: 12
CDR3 protein: ASSAQGILTEAF

V gene: TRBV6-6
CDR3 length: 11
CDR3 protein: ASTPPSRYEQY

V gene: TRBV4-3
CDR3 length: 11
CDR3 protein: ASSQDEGLEQY

V gene: TRBV7-2
CDR3 length: 17
CDR3 protein: ASSFGREGTSGRVYEQY

V gene: TRBV24-1
CDR3 length: 13
CDR3 protein: ATSGHSGVGYGYT

V gene: TRBV11-2
CDR3 length: 13
CDR3 protein: ASSPGVSSYNEQF

V gene: TRBV27
CDR3 length: 11
CDR3 protein: ASSLGRSYEQY

V gene: TRBV4-2
CDR3 length: 10
CDR3 protein: ASGRMGETQY

V gene: TRBV19
CDR3 length: 15
CDR3 protein: ASSITLRGPGANVLT

V gene: TRBV6-6
CDR3 length: 9
CDR3 protein: ASASGQPQH

V gene: TRBV5-1
CDR3 length: 11
CDR3 protein: ASSSDGDYGYT

V gene: TRBV7-6
CDR3 length: 11
CDR3 protein: ASSWTGMNEQF